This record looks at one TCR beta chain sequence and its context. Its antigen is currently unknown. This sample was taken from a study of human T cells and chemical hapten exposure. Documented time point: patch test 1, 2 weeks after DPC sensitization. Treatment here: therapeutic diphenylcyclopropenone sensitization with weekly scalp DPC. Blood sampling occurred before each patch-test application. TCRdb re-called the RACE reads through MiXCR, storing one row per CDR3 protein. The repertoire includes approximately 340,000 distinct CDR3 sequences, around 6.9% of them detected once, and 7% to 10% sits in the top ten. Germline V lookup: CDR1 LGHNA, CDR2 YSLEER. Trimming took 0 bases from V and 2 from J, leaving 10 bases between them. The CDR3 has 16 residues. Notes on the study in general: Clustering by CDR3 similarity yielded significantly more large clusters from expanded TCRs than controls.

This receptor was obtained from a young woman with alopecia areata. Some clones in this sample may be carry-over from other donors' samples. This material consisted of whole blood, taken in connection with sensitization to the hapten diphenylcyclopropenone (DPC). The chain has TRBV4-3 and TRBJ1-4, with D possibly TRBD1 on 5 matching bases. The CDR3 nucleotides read TGCGCCAGCAGCCAAGAAGGGGCGGGTACTAATGAAAAACTGTTTTTT. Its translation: CASSQEGAGTNEKLFF.